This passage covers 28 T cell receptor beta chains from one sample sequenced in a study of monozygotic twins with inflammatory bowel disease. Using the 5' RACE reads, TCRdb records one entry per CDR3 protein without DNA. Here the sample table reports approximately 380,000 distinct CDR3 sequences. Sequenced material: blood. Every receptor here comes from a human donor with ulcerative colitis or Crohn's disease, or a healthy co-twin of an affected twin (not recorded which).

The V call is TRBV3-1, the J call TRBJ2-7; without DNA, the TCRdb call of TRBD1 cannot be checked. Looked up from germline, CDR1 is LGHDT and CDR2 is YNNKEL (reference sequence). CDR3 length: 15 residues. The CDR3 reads CASSQYRGLSYEQYF.

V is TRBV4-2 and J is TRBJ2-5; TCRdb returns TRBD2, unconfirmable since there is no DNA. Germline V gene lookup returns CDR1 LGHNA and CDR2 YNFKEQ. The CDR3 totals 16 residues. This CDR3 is CASRGATSGGAETQYF.

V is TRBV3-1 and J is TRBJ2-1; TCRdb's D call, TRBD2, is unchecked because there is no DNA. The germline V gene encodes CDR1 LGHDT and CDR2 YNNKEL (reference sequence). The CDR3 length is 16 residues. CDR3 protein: CASSQDRGGARNEQFF.

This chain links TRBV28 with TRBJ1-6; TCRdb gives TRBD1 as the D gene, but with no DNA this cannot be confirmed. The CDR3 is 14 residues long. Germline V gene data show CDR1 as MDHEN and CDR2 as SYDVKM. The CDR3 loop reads CASSRQAGNSPLHF. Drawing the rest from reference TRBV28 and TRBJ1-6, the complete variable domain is DVKVTQSSRYLVKRTGEKVFLECVQDMDHENMFWYRQDPGLGLRLIYFSYDVKMKEKGDIPEGYSVSREKKERFSLILESASTNQTSMYLCASSRQAGNSPLHFGNGTRLTVT.

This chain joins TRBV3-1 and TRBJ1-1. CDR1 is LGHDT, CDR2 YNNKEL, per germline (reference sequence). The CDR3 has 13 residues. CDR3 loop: CASSQTARPEAFF.

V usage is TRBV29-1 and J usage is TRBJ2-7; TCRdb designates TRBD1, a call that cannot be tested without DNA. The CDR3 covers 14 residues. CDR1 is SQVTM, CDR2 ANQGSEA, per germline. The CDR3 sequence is CSPLEGQETYEQYF.

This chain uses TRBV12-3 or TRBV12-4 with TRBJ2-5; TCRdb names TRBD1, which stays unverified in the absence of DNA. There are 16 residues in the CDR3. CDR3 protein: CASSPGDGGFQETQYF.

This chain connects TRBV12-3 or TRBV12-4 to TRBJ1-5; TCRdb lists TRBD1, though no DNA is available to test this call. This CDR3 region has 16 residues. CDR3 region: CASSRPTGGSNQPQHF.

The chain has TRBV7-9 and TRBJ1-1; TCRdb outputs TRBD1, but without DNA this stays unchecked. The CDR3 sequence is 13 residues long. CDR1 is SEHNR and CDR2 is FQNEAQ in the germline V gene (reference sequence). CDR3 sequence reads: CASSLLGRDKTFF. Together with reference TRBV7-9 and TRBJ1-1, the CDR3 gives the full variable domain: DTGVSQNPRHKITKRGQNVTFRCDPISEHNRLYWYRQTLGQGPEFLTYFQNEAQLEKSRLLSDRFSAERPKGSFSTLEIQRTEQGDSAMYLCASSLLGRDKTFFGQGTRLTVV.

Here the CDR3 reads CATSRAETQYF. V usage is TRBV24-1 and J usage is TRBJ2-5. The CDR3 sequence is 11 residues long. Germline CDR1 is KGHDR and CDR2 is SFDVKD.

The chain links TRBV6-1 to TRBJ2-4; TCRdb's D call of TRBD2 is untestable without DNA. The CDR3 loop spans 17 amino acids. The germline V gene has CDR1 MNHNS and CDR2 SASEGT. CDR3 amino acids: CASSEEGSGGTKNIQYF.

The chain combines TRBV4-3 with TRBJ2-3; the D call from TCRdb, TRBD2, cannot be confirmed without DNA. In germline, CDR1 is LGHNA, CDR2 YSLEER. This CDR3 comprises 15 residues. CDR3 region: CASSRPGGASDTQYF.

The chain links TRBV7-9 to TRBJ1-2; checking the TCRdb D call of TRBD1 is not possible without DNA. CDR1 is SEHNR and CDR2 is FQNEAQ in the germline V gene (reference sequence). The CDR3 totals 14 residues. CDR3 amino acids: CASSLAGGAGGYTF.

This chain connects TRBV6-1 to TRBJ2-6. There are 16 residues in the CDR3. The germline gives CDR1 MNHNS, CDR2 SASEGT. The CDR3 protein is CASSLEKGFGANVLTF.

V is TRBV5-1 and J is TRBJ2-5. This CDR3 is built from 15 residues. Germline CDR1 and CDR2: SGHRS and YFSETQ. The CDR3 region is CASSLLSGTQETQYF.

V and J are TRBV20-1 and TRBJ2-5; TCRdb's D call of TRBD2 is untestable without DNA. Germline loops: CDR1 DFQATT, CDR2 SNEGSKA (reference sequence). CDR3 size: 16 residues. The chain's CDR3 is CSAKGWSGYNQETQYF.

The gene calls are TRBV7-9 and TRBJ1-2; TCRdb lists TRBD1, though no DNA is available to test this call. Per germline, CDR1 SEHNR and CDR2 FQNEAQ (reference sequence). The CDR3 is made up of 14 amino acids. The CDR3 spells CASNFAGADYGYTF.

The CDR3 sequence is CASIAGSPAGTEAFF. This rearrangement joins TRBV2 to TRBJ1-1. From germline, CDR1 is SNHLY and CDR2 FYNNEI. This CDR3 contains 15 residues.

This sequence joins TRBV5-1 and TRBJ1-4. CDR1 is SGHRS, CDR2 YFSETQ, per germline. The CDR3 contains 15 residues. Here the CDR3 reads CASSTGRTISEKLFF. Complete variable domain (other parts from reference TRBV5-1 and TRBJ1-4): KAGVTQTPRYLIKTRGQQVTLSCSPISGHRSVSWYQQTPGQGLQFLFEYFSETQRNKGNFPGRFSGRQFSNSRSEMNVSTLELGDSALYLCASSTGRTISEKLFFGSGTQLSVL.

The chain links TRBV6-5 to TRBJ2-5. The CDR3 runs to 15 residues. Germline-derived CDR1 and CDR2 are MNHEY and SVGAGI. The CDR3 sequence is CASSYSAAGQETQYF.

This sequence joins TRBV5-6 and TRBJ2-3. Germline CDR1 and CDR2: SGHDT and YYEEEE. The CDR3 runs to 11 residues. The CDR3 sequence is CASSLVDTQYF.

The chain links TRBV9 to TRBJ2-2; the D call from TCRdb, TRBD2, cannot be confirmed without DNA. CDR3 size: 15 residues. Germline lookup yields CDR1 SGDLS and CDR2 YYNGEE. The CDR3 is CASSGSGLNTGELFF.

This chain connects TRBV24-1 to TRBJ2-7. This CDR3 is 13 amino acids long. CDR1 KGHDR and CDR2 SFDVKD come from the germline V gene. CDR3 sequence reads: CATSDPNTYEQYF.

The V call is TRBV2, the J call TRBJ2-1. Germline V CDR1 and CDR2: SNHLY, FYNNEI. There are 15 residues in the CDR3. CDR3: CASSEQVGDYNEQFF.

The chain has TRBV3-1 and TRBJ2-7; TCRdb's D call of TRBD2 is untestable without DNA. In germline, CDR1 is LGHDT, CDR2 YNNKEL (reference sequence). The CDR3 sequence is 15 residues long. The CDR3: CASSQVLGLAYEQYF.

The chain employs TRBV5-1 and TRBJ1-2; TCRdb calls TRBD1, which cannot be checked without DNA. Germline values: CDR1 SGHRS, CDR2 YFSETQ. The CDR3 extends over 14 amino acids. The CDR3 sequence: CASSPTTRGLGYTF.

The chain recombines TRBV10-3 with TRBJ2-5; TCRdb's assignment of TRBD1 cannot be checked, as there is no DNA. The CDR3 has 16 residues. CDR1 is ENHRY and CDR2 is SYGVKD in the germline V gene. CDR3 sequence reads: CAISPSSQGASETQYF.

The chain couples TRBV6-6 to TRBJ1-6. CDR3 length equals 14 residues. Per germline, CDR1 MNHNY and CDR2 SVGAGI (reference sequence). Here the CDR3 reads CASRYREDNSPLHF.